The source of this T cell receptor (beta chain) is a study of cytomegalovirus exposure and HLA in healthy donors. Whole-study results and caveats: Data from an earlier analysis indicated that most TCR beta V segments were productive either about 90% or about 30% of the time.

As for this clone: Antigen unknown.

PCR employed 60 Vbeta and 13 Jbeta primers. Only in-frame clones appear in the TCRdb table, and some are missing; sequencing was by immunoSEQ multiplex PCR. The sample includes about 180,000 clones, about 79% of them seen just once. The sequence derives from a man in his late teens or twenties in good health and CMV-seronegative. Material for sequencing was PBMCs.

The CDR3 DNA is TGTGCCAGCACGTCTTTCGTAACCAGGAACACTGAAGCTTTCTTT. Translating it yields CASTSFVTRNTEAFF. V and J are TRBV2 and TRBJ1-1; no clear D. Germline V lookup: CDR1 SNHLY, CDR2 FYNNEI. The CDR3 length is 15 residues. V lost 7 bases to trimming and J lost 1 base, with 16 bases between them.